The clone carrying this T cell receptor beta chain was counted a single time. Its target is unknown. The data are from a study of cytomegalovirus exposure and HLA in healthy donors. Whole-study results and caveats: A classifier reportedly called cytomegalovirus status with high sensitivity and specificity. Later on, analysis showed that most CMV-associated TCR beta chains appeared to be HLA-restricted.

Primers: 60 Vbeta forward and 13 Jbeta reverse. The method was immunoSEQ multiplex PCR; TCRdb's version includes in-frame clones alone and lacks a portion of them. The repertoire holds more than 140,000 clones, with approximately 84% as singletons. The CDR3 spans 16 residues. V shed 1 base and J 1 base; nucleotides not matched to a gene: 6. Germline V gene sequence: CDR1 LGHNA, CDR2 YNFKEQ. The clonotype comes from a woman aged 40 to 50 in good health and CMV-seronegative. What was sequenced was PBMCs. The chain carries TRBV4-2 and TRBJ2-7; 8 bases are shared with TRBD1. As DNA, the CDR3 is TGTGCCAGCAGCCAAGCCGGGACAGGTAGTTCCTACGAGCAGTACTTC. Encoded protein: CASSQAGTGSSYEQYF.